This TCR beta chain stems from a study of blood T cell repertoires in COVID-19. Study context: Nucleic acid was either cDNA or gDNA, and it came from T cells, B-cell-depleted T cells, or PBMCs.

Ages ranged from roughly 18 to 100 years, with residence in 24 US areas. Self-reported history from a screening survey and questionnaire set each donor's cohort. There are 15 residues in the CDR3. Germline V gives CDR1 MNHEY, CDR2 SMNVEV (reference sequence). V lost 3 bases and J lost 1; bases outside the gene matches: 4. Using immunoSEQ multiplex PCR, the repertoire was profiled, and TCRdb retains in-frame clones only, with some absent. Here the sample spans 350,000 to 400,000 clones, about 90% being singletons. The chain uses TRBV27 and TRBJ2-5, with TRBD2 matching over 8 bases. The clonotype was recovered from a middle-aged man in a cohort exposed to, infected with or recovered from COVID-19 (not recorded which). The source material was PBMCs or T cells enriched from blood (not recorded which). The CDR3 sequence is CASSFTSGIQETQYF. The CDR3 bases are TGTGCCAGCAGTTTTACTAGCGGTATCCAAGAGACCCAGTACTTC.